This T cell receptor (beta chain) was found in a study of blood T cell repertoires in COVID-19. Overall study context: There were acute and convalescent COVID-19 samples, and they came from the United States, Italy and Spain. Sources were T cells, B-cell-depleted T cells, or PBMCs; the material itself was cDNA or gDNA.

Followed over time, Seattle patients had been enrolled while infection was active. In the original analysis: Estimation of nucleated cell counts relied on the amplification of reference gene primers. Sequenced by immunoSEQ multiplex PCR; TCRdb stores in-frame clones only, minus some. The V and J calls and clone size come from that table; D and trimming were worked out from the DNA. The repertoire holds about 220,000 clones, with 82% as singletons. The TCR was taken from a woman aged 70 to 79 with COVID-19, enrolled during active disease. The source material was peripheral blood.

DNA of the CDR3: TGTGCCACCAGCACCGGTCTTCTGAACACTGAAGCTTTCTTT. This sequence encodes CATSTGLLNTEAFF. V gene TRBV15 combines with J gene TRBJ1-1; D uncertain. This CDR3 is 14 amino acids long. Germline assignment: CDR1 LNHNV and CDR2 YYDKDF (reference sequence). With 4 bases removed from V and 0 bases from J, the gap between germline ends came to 9 bases.